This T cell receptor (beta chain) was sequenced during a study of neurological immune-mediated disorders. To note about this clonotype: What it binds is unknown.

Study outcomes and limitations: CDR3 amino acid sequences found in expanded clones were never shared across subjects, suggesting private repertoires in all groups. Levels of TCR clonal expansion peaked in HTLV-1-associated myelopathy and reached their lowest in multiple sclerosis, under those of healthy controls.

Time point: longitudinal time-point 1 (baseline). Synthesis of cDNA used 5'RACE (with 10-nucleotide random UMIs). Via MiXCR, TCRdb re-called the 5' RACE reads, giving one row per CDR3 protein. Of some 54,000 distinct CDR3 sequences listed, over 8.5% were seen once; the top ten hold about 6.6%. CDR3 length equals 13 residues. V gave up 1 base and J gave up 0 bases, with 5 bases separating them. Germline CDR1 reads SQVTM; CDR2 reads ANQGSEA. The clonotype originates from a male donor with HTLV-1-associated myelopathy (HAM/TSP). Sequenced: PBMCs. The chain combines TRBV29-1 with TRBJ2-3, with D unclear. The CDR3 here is CSVEVVSTDTQYF. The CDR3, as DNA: TGCAGCGTTGAAGTGGTGAGCACAGATACGCAGTATTTT.